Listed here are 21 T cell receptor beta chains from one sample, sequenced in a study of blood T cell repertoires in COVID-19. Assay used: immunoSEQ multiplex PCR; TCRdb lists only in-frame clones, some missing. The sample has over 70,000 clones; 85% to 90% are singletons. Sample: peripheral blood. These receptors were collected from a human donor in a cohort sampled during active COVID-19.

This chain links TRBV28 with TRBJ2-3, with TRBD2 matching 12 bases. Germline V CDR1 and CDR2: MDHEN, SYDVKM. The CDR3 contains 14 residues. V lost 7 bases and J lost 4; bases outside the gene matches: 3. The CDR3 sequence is CASIRLAGADTQYF. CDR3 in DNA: TGTGCCAGCATAAGACTAGCGGGAGCAGATACGCAGTATTTT.

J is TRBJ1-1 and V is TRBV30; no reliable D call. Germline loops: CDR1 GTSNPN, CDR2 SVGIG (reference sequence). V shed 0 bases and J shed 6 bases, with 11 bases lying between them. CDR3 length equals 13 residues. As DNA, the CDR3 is TGTGCCTGGAGTGTAATGCCTCTAGCTGAAGCTTTCTTT. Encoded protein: CAWSVMPLAEAFF. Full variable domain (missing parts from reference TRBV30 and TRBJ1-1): SQTIHQWPATLVQPVGSPLSLECTVEGTSNPNLYWYRQAAGRGLQLLFYSVGIGQISSEVPQNLSASRPQDRQFILSSKKLLLSDSGFYLCAWSVMPLAEAFFGQGTRLTVV.

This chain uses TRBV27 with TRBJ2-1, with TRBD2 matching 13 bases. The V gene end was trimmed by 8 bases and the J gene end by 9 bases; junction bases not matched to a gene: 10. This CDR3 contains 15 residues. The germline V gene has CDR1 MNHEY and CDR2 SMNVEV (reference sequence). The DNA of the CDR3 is TGTGCCAGCTGCTTCTCCGGGACTAGCGGGGCTGAGCAGTTCTTC. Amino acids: CASCFSGTSGAEQFF.

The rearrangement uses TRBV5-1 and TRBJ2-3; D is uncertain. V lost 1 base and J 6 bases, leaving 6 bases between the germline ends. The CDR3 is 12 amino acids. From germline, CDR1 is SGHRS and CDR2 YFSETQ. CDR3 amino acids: CASSLSRDTQYF. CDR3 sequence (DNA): TGCGCCAGCAGCTTGAGCAGGGATACGCAGTATTTT.

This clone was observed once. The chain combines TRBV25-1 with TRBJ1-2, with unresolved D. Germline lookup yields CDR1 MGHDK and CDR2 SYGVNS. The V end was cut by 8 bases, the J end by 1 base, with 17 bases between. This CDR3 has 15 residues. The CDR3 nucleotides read TGTGCCAGCTCTAGGCGGGGATCCCATAACTATGGCTACACCTTC. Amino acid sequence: CASSRRGSHNYGYTF.

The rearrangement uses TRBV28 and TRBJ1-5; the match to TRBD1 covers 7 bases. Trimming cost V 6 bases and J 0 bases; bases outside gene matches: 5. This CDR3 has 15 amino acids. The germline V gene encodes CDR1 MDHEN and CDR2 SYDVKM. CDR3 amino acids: CASSRGGYSNQPQHF. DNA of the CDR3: TGTGCCAGCAGCCGAGGGGGCTATAGCAATCAGCCCCAGCATTTT.

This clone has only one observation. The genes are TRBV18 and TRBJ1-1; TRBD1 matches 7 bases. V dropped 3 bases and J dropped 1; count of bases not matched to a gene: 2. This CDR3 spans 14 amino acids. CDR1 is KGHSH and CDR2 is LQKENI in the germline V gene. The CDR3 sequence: CASSPDRSNTEAFF. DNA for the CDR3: TGTGCCAGCTCACCGGACAGGTCGAACACTGAAGCTTTCTTT.

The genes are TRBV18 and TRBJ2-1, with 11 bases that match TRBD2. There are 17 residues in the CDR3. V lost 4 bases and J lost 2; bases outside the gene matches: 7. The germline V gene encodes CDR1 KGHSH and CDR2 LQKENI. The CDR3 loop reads CASSRYDSGRAYNEQFF. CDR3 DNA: TGTGCCAGCTCACGGTACGATAGCGGGAGGGCCTACAATGAGCAGTTCTTC.

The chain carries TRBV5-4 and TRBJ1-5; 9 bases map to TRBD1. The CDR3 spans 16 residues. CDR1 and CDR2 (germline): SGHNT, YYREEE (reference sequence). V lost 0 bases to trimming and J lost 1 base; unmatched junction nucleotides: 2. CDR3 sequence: CASSLGGQGSNQPQHF. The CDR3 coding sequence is TGTGCCAGCAGCTTGGGGGGACAGGGAAGCAATCAGCCCCAGCATTTT.

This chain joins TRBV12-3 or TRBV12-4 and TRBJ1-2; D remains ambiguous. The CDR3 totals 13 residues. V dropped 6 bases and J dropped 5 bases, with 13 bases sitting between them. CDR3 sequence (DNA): TGTGCCAGCAGCTCCTTCGGGGATTATGGCTACACCTTC. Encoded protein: CASSSFGDYGYTF.

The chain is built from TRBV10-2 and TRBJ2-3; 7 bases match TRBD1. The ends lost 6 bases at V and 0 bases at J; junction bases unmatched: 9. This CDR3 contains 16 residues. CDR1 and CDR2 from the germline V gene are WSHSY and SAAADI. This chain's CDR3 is CASSFGTAPSTDTQYF. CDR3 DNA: TGCGCCAGCAGCTTTGGGACAGCGCCTAGCACAGATACGCAGTATTTT.

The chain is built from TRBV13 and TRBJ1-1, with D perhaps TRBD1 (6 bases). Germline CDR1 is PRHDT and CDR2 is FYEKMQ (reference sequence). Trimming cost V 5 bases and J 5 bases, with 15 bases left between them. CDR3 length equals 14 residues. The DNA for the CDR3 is TGTGCCAGCAGCGGTGACAGGCTAGGGACTGAAGCTTTCTTT. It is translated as CASSGDRLGTEAFF.

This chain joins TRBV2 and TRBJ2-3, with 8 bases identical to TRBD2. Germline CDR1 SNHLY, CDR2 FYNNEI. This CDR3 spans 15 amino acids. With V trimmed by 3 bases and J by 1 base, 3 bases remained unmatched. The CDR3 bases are TGTGCCAGCAGTGAGCAACTAGCGGGCACAGATACGCAGTATTTT. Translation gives CASSEQLAGTDTQYF.

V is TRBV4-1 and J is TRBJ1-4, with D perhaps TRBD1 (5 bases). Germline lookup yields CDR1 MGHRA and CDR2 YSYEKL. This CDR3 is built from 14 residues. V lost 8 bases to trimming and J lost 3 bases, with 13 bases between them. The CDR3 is CASSRGTPNEKLFF. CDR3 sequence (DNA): TGCGCCAGCTCCCGGGGGACCCCTAATGAAAAACTGTTTTTT.

This CDR3 is CASSATSGRAYEQYF. CDR3 coding DNA: TGTGCCAGCAGCGCTACTAGCGGGAGGGCCTACGAGCAGTACTTC. The V call is TRBV3-1 (or the pseudogene TRBV3-2), the J call TRBJ2-7; 13 bases map to TRBD2. The CDR3 consists of 15 residues. CDR1 is LGHDT, CDR2 YNNKEL, per germline (reference sequence). J gave up 2 bases and V 5 bases, and 3 bases lay outside the gene matches.

In DNA form, the CDR3 reads TGTGCCAGCAAGCTTAGGTGGCAGGGGAACACTGAAGCTTTCTTT. This codes for CASKLRWQGNTEAFF. The rearrangement uses TRBV7-8 and TRBJ1-1, with a tentative D call TRBD1 (5 bases). This CDR3 contains 15 residues. V was trimmed by 7 bases and J by 1 base, leaving 16 bases between them. Germline V lookup: CDR1 SGHVS, CDR2 FQNEAQ. The full variable domain, in which reference TRBV7-8 and TRBJ1-1 provide the parts outside the CDR3, is GAGVSQSPRYKVAKRGQDVALRCDPISGHVSLFWYQQALGQGPEFLTYFQNEAQLDKSGLPSDRFFAERPEGSVSTLKIQRTQQEDSAVYLCASKLRWQGNTEAFFGQGTRLTVV.

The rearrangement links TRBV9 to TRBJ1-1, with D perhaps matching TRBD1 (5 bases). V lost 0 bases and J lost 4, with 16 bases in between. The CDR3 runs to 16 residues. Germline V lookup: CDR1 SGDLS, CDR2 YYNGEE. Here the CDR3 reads CASSVEGLPGGTEAFF. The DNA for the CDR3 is TGTGCCAGCAGCGTAGAGGGTTTACCGGGGGGCACTGAAGCTTTCTTT.

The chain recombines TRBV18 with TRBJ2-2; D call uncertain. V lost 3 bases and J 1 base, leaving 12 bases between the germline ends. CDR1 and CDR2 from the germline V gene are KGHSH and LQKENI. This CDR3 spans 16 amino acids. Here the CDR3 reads CASSPSAQMNTGELFF. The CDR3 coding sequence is TGTGCCAGCTCACCCTCTGCACAGATGAACACCGGGGAGCTGTTTTTT.

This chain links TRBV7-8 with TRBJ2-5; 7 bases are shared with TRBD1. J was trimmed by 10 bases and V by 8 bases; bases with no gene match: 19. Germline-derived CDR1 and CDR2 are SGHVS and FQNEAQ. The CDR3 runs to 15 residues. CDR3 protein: CASLKFDGPGGDQYF. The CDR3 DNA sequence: TGTGCCAGCCTAAAATTCGACGGACCAGGGGGAGACCAGTACTTC.

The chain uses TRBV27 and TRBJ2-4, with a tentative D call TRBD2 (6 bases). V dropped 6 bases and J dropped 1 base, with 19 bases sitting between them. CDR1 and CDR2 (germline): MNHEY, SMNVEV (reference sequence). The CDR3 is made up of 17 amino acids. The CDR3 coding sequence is TGTGCCAGCAGCCGCGGCTCGGGGGATAGGGCCAAAAACATTCAGTACTTC. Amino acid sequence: CASSRGSGDRAKNIQYF.

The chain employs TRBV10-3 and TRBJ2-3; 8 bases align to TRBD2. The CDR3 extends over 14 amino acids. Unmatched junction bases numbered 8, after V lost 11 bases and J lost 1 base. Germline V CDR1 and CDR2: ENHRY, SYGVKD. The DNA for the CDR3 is TGTGCCGTAAGCGGGAGTACTGGCACAGATACGCAGTATTTT. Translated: CAVSGSTGTDTQYF.